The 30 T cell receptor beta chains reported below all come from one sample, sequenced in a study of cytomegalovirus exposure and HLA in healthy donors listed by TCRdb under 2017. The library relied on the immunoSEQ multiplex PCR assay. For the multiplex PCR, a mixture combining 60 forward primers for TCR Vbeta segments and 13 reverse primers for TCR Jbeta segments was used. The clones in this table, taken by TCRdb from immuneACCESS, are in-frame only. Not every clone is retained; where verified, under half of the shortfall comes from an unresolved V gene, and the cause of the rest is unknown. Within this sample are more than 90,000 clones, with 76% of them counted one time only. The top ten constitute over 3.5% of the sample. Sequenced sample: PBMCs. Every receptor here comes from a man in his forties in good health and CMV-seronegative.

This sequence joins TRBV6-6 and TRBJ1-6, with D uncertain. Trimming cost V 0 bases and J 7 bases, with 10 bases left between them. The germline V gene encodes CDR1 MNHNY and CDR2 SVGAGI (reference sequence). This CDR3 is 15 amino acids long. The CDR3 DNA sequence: TGTGCCAGCAGTTACTCGTCGCAGAAGAATTCACCCCTCCACTTT. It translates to CASSYSSQKNSPLHF.

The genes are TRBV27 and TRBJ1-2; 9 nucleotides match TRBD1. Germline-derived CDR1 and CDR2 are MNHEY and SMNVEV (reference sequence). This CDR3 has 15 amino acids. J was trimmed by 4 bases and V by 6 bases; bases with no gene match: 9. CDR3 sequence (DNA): TGTGCCAGCAGCACCGTGGACAGGGGTTCCTATGGCTACACCTTC. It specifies CASSTVDRGSYGYTF.

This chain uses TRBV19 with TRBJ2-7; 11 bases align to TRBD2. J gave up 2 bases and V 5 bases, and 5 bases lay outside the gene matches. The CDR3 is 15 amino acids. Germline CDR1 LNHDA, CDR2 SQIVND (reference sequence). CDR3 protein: CASSYLAGGPYEQYF. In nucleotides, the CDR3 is TGTGCCAGTAGTTACCTAGCGGGGGGACCCTACGAGCAGTACTTC.

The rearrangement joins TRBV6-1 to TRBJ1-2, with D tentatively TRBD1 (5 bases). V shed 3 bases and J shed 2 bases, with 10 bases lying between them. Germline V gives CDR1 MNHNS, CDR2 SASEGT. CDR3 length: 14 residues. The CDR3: CASSEVAGNYGYTF. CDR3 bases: TGTGCCAGCAGTGAGGTGGCAGGGAACTATGGCTACACCTTC.

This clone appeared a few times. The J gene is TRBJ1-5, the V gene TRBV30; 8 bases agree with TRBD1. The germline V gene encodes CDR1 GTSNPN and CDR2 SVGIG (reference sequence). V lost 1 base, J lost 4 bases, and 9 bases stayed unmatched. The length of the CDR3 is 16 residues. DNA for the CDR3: TGTGCCTGGAGTGGTCCCGGGACAGGCTTAAATCAGCCCCAGCATTTT. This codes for CAWSGPGTGLNQPQHF.

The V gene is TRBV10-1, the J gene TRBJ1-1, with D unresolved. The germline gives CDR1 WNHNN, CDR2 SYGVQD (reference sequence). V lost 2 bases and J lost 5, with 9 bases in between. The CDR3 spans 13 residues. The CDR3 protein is CASSEPESTEAFF. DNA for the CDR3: TGCGCCAGCAGTGAGCCTGAGAGTACTGAAGCTTTCTTT.

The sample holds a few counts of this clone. As DNA, the CDR3 is TGCGCCAGCAGCTTGGAAGCTGGGCGGGGGGAGAACACCGGGGAGCTGTTTTTT. This sequence encodes CASSLEAGRGENTGELFF. The chain links TRBV5-1 to TRBJ2-2; the match to TRBD2 covers 8 bases. CDR3 length equals 18 residues. Per germline, CDR1 SGHRS and CDR2 YFSETQ. The V gene end was trimmed by 0 bases and the J gene end by 1 base; junction bases not matched to a gene: 8. Complete variable domain (other parts from reference TRBV5-1 and TRBJ2-2): KAGVTQTPRYLIKTRGQQVTLSCSPISGHRSVSWYQQTPGQGLQFLFEYFSETQRNKGNFPGRFSGRQFSNSRSEMNVSTLELGDSALYLCASSLEAGRGENTGELFFGEGSRLTVL.

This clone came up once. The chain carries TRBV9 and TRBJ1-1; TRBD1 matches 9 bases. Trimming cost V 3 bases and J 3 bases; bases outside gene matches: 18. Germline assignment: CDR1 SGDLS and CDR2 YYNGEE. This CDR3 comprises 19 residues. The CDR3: CASSASGTGTTRGYTEAFF. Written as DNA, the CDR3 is TGTGCCAGCAGCGCGTCCGGGACAGGGACCACTAGAGGATACACTGAAGCTTTCTTT.

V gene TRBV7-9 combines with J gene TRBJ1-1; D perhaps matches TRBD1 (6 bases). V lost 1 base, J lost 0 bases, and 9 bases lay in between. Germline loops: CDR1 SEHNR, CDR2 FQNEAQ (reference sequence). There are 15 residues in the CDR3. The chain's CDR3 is CASSLVRGMNTEAFF. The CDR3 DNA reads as TGTGCCAGCAGCTTAGTAAGGGGGATGAACACTGAAGCTTTCTTT.

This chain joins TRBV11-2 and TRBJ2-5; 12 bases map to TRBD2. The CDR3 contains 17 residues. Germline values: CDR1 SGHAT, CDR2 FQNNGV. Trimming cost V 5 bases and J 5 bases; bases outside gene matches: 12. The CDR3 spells CASSASGGDIGEETQYF. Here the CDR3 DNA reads TGTGCCAGCAGCGCTAGCGGGGGGGACATCGGGGAGGAGACCCAGTACTTC. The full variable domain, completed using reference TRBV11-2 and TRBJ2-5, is EAGVAQSPRYKIIEKRQSVAFWCNPISGHATLYWYQQILGQGPKLLIQFQNNGVVDDSQLPKDRFSAERLKGVDSTLKIQPAKLEDSAVYLCASSASGGDIGEETQYFGPGTRLLVL.

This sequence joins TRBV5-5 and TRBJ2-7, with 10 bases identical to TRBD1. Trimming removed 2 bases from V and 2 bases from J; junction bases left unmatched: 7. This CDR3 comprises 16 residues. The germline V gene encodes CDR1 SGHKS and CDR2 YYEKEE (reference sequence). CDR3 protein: CASSFGGQGFTYEQYF. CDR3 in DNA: TGTGCCAGCAGCTTCGGGGGACAGGGGTTTACCTACGAGCAGTACTTC.

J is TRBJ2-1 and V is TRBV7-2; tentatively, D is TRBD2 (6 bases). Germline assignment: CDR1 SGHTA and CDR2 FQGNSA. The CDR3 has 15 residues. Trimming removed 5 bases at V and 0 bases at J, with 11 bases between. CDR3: CASSRDSSSYNEQFF. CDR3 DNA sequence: TGTGCCAGCAGCCGGGACTCGAGCTCCTACAATGAGCAGTTCTTC.

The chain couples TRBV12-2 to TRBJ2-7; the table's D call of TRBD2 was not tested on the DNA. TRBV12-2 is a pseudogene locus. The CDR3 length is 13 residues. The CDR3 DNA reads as TGTGCAAGTCGCTTAGAGGCTAGCTACGAGCAGTACGTC. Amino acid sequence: CASRLEASYEQYV.

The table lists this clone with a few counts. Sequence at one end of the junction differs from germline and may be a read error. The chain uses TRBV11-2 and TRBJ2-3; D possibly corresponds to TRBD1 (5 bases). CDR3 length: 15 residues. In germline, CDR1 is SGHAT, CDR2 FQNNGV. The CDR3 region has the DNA TGTGCCAGCAGCTTAGAGGCCGGGTACACAGGTACGCAGTATTTT. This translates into CASSLEAGYTGTQYF.

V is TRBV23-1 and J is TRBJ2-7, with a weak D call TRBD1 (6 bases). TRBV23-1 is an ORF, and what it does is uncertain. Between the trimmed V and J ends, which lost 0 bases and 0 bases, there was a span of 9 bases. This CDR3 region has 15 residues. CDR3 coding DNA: TGCGCCAGCAGTCAATCGCCAGGGGCCTCCTACGAGCAGTACTTC. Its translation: CASSQSPGASYEQYF.

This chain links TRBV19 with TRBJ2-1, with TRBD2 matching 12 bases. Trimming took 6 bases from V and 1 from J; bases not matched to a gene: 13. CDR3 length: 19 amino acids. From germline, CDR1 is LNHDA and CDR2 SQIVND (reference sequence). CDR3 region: CASSRTSGVTHPSYNEQFF. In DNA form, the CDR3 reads TGTGCCAGTAGCCGGACTAGCGGGGTGACACACCCGTCCTACAATGAGCAGTTCTTC.

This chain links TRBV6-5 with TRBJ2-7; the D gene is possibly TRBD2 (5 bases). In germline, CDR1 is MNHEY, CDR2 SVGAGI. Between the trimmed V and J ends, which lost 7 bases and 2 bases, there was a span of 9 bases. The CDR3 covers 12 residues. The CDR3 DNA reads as TGTGCCAGCACCGGGAATGCCTACGAGCAGTACTTC. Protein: CASTGNAYEQYF.

Here the CDR3 reads CASSLGTGTEAFF. The DNA for the CDR3 is TGTGCCAGCAGTTTAGGGACAGGTACTGAAGCTTTCTTT. The chain recombines TRBV28 with TRBJ1-1; 8 bases are a match to TRBD1. Trimming at V came to 2 bases and at J to 5 bases, leaving 1 base not matched to a gene. The CDR3 runs to 13 residues. Germline V lookup: CDR1 MDHEN, CDR2 SYDVKM. Full variable domain (outside the CDR3, taken from reference TRBV28 and TRBJ1-1): DVKVTQSSRYLVKRTGEKVFLECVQDMDHENMFWYRQDPGLGLRLIYFSYDVKMKEKGDIPEGYSVSREKKERFSLILESASTNQTSMYLCASSLGTGTEAFFGQGTRLTVV.

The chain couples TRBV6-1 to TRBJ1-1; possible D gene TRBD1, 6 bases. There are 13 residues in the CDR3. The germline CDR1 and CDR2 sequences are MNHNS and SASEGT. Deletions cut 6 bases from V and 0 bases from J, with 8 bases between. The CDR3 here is CASRQGLNTEAFF. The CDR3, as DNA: TGTGCCAGCAGACAGGGATTGAACACTGAAGCTTTCTTT.

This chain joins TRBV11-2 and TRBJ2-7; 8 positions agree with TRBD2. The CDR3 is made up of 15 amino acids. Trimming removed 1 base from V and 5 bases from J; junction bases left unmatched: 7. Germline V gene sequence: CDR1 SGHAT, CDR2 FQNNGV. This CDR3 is CASSLGGLVIHEQYV. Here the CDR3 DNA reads TGTGCCAGCAGCTTAGGGGGACTAGTTATCCACGAGCAGTACGTC.

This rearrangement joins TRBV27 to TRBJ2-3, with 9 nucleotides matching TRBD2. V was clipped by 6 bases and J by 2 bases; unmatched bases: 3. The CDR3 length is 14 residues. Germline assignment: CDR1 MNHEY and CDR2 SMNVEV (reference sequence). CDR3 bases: TGTGCCAGCAGGTTAGCGGGGGCCACAGATACGCAGTATTTT. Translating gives CASRLAGATDTQYF.

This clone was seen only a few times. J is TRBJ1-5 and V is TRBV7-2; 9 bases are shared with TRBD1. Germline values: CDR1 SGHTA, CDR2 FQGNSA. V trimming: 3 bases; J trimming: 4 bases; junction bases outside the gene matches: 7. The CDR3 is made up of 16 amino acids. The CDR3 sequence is CASSLGDRVPNQPQHF. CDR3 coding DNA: TGTGCCAGCAGCTTGGGGGACAGGGTCCCTAATCAGCCCCAGCATTTT.

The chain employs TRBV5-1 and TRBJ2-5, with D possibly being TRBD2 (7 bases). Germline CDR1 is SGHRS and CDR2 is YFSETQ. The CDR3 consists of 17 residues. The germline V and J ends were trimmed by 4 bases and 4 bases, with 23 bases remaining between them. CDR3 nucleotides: TGCGCCAGCAGCCTGGGGACGTGGGGGGGCCGTCGAGAGACCCAGTACTTC. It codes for CASSLGTWGGRRETQYF.

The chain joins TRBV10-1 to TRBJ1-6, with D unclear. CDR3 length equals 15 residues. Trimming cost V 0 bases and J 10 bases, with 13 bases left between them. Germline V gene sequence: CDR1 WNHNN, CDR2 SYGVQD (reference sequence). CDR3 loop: CASSESVGAGSPLHF. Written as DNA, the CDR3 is TGCGCCAGCAGTGAGTCGGTGGGCGCGGGGTCACCCCTCCACTTT.

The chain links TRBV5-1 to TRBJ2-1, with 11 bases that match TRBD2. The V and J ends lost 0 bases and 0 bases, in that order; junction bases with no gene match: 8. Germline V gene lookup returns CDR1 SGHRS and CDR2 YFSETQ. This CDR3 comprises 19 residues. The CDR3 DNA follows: TGCGCCAGCAGCTTGGTTGTTAGCGGGGGGGGTAGCTCCTACAATGAGCAGTTCTTC. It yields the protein CASSLVVSGGGSSYNEQFF.

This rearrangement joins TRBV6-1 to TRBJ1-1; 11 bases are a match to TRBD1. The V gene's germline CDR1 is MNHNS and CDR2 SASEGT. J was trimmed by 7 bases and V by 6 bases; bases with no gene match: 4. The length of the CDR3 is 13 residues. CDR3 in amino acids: CASRDRGLNEAFF. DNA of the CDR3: TGTGCCAGCAGGGACAGGGGGCTTAATGAAGCTTTCTTT.

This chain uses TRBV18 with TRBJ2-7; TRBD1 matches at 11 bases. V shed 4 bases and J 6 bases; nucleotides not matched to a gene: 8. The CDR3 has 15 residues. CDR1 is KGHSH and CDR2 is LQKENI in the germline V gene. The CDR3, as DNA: TGTGCCAGCTCACTTGGACAGGGGGCCTTGAGCGAGCAGTACGTC. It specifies CASSLGQGALSEQYV.

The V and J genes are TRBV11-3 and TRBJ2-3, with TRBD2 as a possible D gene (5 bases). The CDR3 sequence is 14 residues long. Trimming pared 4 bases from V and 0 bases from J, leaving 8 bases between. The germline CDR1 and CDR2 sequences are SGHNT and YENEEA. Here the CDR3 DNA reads TGTGCCAGCAGCTCCAGCGGAAGCACAGATACGCAGTATTTT. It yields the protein CASSSSGSTDTQYF.

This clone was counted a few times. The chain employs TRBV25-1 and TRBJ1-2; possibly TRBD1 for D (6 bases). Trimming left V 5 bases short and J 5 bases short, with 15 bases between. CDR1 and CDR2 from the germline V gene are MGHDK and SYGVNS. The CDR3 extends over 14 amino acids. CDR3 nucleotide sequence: TGTGCCAGCAGTCCATTAAGGGGGTCTTATGGCTACACCTTC. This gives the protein CASSPLRGSYGYTF.

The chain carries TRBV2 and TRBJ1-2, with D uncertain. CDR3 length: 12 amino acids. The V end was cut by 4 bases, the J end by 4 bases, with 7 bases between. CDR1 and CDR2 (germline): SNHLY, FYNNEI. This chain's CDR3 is CASSVLLYGYTF. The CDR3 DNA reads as TGTGCCAGCAGTGTTCTCCTCTATGGCTACACCTTC.